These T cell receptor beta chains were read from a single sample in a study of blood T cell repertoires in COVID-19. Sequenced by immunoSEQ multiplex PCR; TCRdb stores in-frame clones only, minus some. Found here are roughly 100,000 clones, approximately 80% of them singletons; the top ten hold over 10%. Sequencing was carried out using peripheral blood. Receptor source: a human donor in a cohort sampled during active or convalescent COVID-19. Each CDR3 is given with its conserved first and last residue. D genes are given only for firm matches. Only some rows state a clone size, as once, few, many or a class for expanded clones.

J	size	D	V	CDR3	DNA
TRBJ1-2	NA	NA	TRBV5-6	CASSLGAGKGYTF	TGTGCCAGCAGCTTGGGTGCAGGGAAGGGCTACACCTTC
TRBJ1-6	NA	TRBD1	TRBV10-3	CAIRPGTGNNSPLHF	TGTGCCATCAGACCCGGGACAGGGAATAATTCACCCCTCCACTTT
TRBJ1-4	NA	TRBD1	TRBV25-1	CASSSHGDREEKLFF	TGTGCCAGCAGTAGCCACGGCGACAGGGAGGAAAAACTGTTTTTT
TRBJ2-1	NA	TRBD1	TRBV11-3	CASSLAPRQGWGEQFF	TGTGCCAGCAGCTTAGCCCCCCGACAGGGTTGGGGTGAGCAGTTCTTC
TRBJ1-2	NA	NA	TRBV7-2	CASSLVPTSFDYGYTF	TGTGCCAGCAGCTTAGTACCGACTTCCTTTGACTATGGCTACACCTTC
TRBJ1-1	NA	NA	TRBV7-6	CASSSLYNTEAFF	TGTGCCAGCAGCTCCTTATATAACACTGAAGCTTTCTTT
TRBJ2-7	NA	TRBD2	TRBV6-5	CASRRRRGVYEQYF	TGTGCCAGCAGGCGACGTCGGGGGGTCTACGAGCAGTACTTC
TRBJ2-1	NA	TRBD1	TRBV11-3	CASSRGQGNNEQFF	TGTGCCAGCAGCCGCGGACAGGGCAACAATGAGCAGTTCTTC
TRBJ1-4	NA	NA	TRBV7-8	CASSPRSPGTNEKLFF	TGTGCCAGCAGCCCCCGTAGTCCGGGGACTAATGAAAAACTGTTTTTT
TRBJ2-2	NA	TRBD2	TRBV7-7	CACERGGGGELFF	TGTGCCTGCGAGCGGGGGGGTGGCGGGGAGCTGTTTTTT
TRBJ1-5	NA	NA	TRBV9	CASSASDSFNQPQHF	TGTGCCAGCAGCGCCTCGGACAGTTTCAATCAGCCCCAGCATTTT
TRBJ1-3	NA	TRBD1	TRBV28	CASRGQGGNTIYF	TGTGCCAGCAGAGGACAGGGAGGAAACACCATATATTTT
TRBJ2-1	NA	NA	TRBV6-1	CASSEGYRDEQFF	TGTGCCAGCAGTGAAGGTTACAGGGATGAGCAGTTCTTC
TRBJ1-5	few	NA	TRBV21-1	CASSSSPGAGQPQHF	TGTGCCAGCAGCTCTAGTCCAGGGGCAGGTCAGCCCCAGCATTTT
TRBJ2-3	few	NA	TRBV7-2	CASRFRGTGSSTDTQYF	TGTGCCAGCAGATTCAGGGGTACAGGGTCTAGCACAGATACGCAGTATTTT
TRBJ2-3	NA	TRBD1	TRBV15	CATSRVGQGGADTQYF	TGTGCCACCAGCAGGGTGGGACAGGGGGGGGCAGATACGCAGTATTTT
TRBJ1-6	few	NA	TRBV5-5	CASSLVPGDGSPLHF	TGTGCCAGCAGCTTGGTGCCCGGGGATGGATCACCCCTCCACTTT
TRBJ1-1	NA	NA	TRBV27	CASSLQVGVTEAFF	TGTGCCAGCAGCCTTCAAGTCGGGGTGACTGAAGCTTTCTTT
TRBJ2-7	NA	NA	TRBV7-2	CASSLGHSAGQYF	TGTGCCAGCAGCTTAGGTCACTCTGCGGGGCAGTACTTC
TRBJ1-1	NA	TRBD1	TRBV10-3	CAISNRGLEAFF	TGTGCCATCAGCAACAGGGGCCTAGAAGCTTTCTTT
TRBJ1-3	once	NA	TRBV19	CASSQGISGNTIYF	TGTGCCAGTAGCCAGGGTATCTCTGGAAACACCATATATTTT
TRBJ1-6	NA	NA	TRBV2	CASGRGARGSPLHF	TGTGCCAGCGGACGGGGGGCGCGCGGTTCACCCCTCCACTTT
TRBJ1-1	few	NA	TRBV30	CAWSVFGGWSNEAFF	TGTGCCTGGAGTGTCTTCGGGGGGTGGTCCAATGAAGCTTTCTTT
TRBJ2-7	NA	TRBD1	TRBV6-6	CASRSKTGGIAEQYF	TGTGCCAGCAGGTCAAAGACAGGGGGCATCGCCGAGCAGTACTTC
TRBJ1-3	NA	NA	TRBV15	CATSGPRVLNGNTIYF	TGTGCCACCAGCGGCCCCAGGGTTTTGAACGGAAACACCATATATTTT
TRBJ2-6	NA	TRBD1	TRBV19	CASKGQGSGANVLTF	TGTGCCAGCAAGGGACAGGGTTCTGGGGCCAACGTCCTGACTTTC
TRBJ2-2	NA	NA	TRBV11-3	CASSPSTPGVIGELFF	TGTGCCAGCAGCCCCTCGACACCGGGAGTGATCGGGGAGCTGTTTTTT
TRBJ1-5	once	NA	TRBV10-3	CAISEEGERGNQPQHF	TGTGCCATCAGTGAGGAGGGAGAGAGAGGCAATCAGCCCCAGCATTTT
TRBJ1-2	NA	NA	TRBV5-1	CASSSRSYYSNYGYTF	TGCGCCAGCTCCTCAAGGAGTTATTATTCTAACTATGGCTACACCTTC
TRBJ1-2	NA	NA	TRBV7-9	CASSGQTYGYTF	TGTGCCAGCAGCGGGCAGACCTATGGCTACACCTTC
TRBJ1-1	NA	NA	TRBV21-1	CASSGGGAGNTEAFF	TGTGCCAGCAGCGGCGGGGGCGCGGGGAACACTGAAGCTTTCTTT
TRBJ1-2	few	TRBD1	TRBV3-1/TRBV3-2	CASSQQGAAGYTF	TGTGCCAGCAGCCAGCAGGGGGCGGCTGGCTACACCTTC
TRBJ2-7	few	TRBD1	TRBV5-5	CASSLADRAAYEQYF	TGTGCCAGCAGCTTGGCGGACAGGGCAGCCTACGAGCAGTACTTC
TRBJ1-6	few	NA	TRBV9	CASSVSGLGSPLHF	TGTGCCAGCAGCGTATCAGGGCTCGGTTCACCCCTCCACTTT
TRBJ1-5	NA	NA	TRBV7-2	CASSSNPEGPQHF	TGTGCCAGCAGCTCGAACCCCGAGGGTCCCCAGCATTTT
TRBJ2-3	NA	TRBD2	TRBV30	CAWNRGGGSTDTQYF	TGTGCCTGGAACCGCGGGGGGGGAAGCACAGATACGCAGTATTTT
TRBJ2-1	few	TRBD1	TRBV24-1	CATEPGQGWFNEQFF	TGTGCCACCGAACCGGGACAGGGATGGTTCAATGAGCAGTTCTTC
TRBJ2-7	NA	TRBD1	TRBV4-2	CASSQERTGRYEQYF	TGTGCCAGCAGCCAAGAACGGACAGGTCGCTACGAGCAGTACTTC
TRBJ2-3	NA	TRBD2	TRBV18	CASSPSGGGSDTQYF	TGTGCCAGCTCACCCTCGGGGGGTGGGTCAGATACGCAGTATTTT
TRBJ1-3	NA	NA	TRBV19	CASSIPGSGNTIYF	TGTGCCAGTAGTATACCGGGATCTGGAAACACCATATATTTT
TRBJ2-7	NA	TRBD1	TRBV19	CASSIQAGDRRSEQYF	TGTGCCAGTAGTATACAGGCTGGGGACAGGAGGTCCGAGCAGTACTTC
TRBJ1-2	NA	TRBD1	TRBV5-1	CASAQGGASLYGYTF	TGCGCCAGTGCTCAAGGGGGCGCGTCCCTTTATGGCTACACCTTC
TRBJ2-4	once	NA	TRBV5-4	CASSLEPTSPNIQYF	TGTGCCAGCAGCTTGGAGCCGACAAGCCCAAACATTCAGTACTTC
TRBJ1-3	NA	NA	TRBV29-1	CSAAGTYSGNTIYF	TGCAGCGCCGCGGGGACCTACTCTGGAAACACCATATATTTT
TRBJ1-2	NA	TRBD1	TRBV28	CASTGQGAVYGYTF	TGTGCCAGCACCGGACAGGGGGCTGTCTATGGCTACACCTTC
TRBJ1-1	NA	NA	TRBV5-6	CASSLTAAGEAFF	TGTGCCAGCAGCTTGACGGCCGCAGGGGAGGCTTTCTTT
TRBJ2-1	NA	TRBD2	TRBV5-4	CASSREGSSYNEQFF	TGTGCCAGCAGCCGGGAGGGTAGCTCCTACAATGAGCAGTTCTTC
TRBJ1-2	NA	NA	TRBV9	CASSVMLEVAMGYGYTF	TGTGCCAGCAGCGTAATGTTAGAGGTGGCGATGGGCTATGGCTACACCTTC
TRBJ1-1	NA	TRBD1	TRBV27	CASSLHGQGLSTEAFF	TGTGCCAGCAGTTTACACGGACAGGGATTATCCACTGAAGCTTTCTTT
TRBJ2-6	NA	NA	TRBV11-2	CASSLRSSGANVLTF	TGTGCCAGCAGCTTAAGGAGCTCTGGGGCCAACGTCCTGACTTTC
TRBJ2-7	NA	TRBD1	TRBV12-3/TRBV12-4	CASSPGTGGEQYF	TGTGCCAGCAGTCCCGGGACAGGGGGCGAGCAGTACTTC
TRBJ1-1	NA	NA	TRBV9	CASSAPGIPYTEAFF	TGTGCCAGCAGCGCCCCAGGGATCCCGTACACTGAAGCTTTCTTT
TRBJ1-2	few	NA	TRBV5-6	CASSLGPNRQADYGYTF	TGTGCCAGCAGCTTGGGACCCAATCGACAGGCGGACTATGGCTACACCTTC
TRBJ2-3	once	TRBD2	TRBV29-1	CSVVGGGTDTQYF	TGCAGCGTTGTTGGGGGGGGTACAGATACGCAGTATTTT
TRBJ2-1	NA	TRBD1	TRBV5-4	CASISRTGVVDEQFF	TGTGCCAGCATATCCCGGACAGGGGTGGTCGATGAGCAGTTCTTC
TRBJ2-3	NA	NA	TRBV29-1	CSVEDPGGRSTDTQYF	TGCAGCGTTGAAGACCCGGGGGGCAGGAGCACAGATACGCAGTATTTT
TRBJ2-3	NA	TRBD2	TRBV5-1	CASSLGREFSDTQYF	TGCGCCAGCAGCTTGGGGCGGGAGTTTTCAGATACGCAGTATTTT